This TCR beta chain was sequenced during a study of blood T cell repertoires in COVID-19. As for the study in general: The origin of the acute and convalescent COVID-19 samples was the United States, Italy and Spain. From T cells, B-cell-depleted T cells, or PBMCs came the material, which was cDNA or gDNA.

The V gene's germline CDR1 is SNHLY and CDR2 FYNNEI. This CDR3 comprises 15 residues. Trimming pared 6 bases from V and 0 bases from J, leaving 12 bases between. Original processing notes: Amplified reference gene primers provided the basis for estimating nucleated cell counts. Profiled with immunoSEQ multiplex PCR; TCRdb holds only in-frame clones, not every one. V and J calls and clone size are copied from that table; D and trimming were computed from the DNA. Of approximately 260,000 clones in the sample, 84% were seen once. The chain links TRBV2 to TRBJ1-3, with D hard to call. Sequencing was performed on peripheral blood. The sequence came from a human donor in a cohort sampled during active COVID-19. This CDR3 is CASSARPDSGNTIYF. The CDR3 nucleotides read TGTGCCAGCAGCGCTAGACCAGACTCTGGAAACACCATATATTTT.